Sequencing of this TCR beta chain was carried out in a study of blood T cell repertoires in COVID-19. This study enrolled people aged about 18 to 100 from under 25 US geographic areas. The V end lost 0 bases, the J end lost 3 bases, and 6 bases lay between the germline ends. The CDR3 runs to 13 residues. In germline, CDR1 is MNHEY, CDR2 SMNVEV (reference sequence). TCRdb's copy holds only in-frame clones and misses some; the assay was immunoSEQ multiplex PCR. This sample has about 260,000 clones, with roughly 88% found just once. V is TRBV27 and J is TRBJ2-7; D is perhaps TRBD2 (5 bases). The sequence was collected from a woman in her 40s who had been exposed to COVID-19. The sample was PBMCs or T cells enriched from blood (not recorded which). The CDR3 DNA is TGTGCCAGCAGTTTATCTGCGGGCTACGAGCAGTACTTC. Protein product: CASSLSAGYEQYF.